This is a list of T cell receptor beta chains from one sample in a study of shared clonotypes between healthy human individuals. Clones were read by immunoSEQ multiplex PCR, and TCRdb kept only the in-frame ones, dropping some. The sample records more than 2 million clones, just under 95% being singletons. Material: naive CD8+ T cells from PBMCs. The receptors derive from a young man in good health. Some clones in this sample may be carry-over from other donors' samples. Both conserved end residues are part of each CDR3. A D gene is named only where the DNA matches it firmly. Clone size is stated in some rows and not others, as once, few, many or a class when expanded.

- | TRBJ2-4 | - | TRBV7-6 | 18 | TGTGCCAGCAGCCCGGAAAGTGGGACGGCTCTAGCCAAAAACATTCAGTACTTC | CASSPESGTALAKNIQYF
TRBD2 | TRBJ2-7 | - | TRBV28 | 15 | TGTGCCAGCAGTTTACCAGCGGGAGGGGACTACGAGCAGTACTTC | CASSLPAGGDYEQYF
- | TRBJ1-2 | - | TRBV6-1 | 14 | TGTGCCAGCAGACCTGAGGGCAGATACTATGGCTACACCTTC | CASRPEGRYYGYTF
TRBD1 | TRBJ2-3 | - | TRBV5-5 | 15 | TGTGCCAGCAGCCGCCGCAGGGACAGGACAGATACGCAGTATTTT | CASSRRRDRTDTQYF
- | TRBJ2-2 | - | TRBV18 | 14 | TGTGCCAGCTCACCGGGAAGAGACACCGGGGAGCTGTTTTTT | CASSPGRDTGELFF
- | TRBJ2-1 | - | TRBV2 | 15 | TGTGCCAGCAGTGGAGACCGGAGCTCCTACAATGAGCAGTTCTTC | CASSGDRSSYNEQFF
TRBD1 | TRBJ2-6 | - | TRBV9 | 18 | TGTGCCAGCAGCGTTTCCCGGACAGGGTTCACTGGGGCCAACGTCCTGACTTTC | CASSVSRTGFTGANVLTF
TRBD1 | TRBJ2-5 | once | TRBV27 | 14 | TGTGCCAGTTCGGACAGGGGGCTGCGAGAGACCCAGTACTTC | CASSDRGLRETQYF
- | TRBJ2-2 | - | TRBV5-4 | 14 | TGTGCCAGCAGCCCGAGGGCCGCCACCGGGGAGCTGTTTTTT | CASSPRAATGELFF
- | TRBJ1-1 | - | TRBV7-9 | 13 | TGTGCCAGCAGCTACGGACGGGACACTGAAGCTTTCTTT | CASSYGRDTEAFF
- | TRBJ1-1 | - | TRBV4-1 | 14 | TGCGCCAGCAGCCAAGTTCGAAGGAACACTGAAGCTTTCTTT | CASSQVRRNTEAFF
- | TRBJ2-7 | - | TRBV27 | 12 | TGTGCCAGCAGTTCGGGACCGAACGAGCAGTACTTC | CASSSGPNEQYF
- | TRBJ2-5 | - | TRBV6-4 | 9 | TGTGCCATTCAAGAGACCCAGTACTTC | CAIQETQYF
TRBD1 | TRBJ1-5 | - | TRBV15 | 15 | TGTGCCACCAGCAGAGGACAGGGGGGGTATCAGCCCCAGCATTTT | CATSRGQGGYQPQHF
TRBD1 | TRBJ2-5 | - | TRBV5-1 | 15 | TGCGCCAGCAGCGTAGGACAGGGGCGGGCAAAGACCCAGTACTTC | CASSVGQGRAKTQYF
TRBD1 | TRBJ1-4 | - | TRBV28 | 16 | TGTGCCAGCAGTTCCCGATTGGACAGGGAAAATGAAAAACTGTTTTTT | CASSSRLDRENEKLFF
- | TRBJ2-7 | - | TRBV21-1 | 14 | TGTGCCAGCAGCAAAAGGACTAGCGGAGTCGAGCAGTACTTC | CASSKRTSGVEQYF
TRBD2 | TRBJ2-7 | - | TRBV9 | 14 | TGTGCCAGCAGCCTGGGACTAGCGGGATACGAGCAGTACTTC | CASSLGLAGYEQYF
TRBD1 | TRBJ1-5 | - | TRBV28 | 15 | TGTGCCAGCAGTCCCCGACAGGGAGGATGGCAGCCCCAGCATTTT | CASSPRQGGWQPQHF
- | TRBJ2-1 | once | TRBV19 | 13 | TGTGCCAGTAGTATACTACCTGGCAATGAGCAGTTCTTC | CASSILPGNEQFF
TRBD2 | TRBJ2-5 | - | TRBV28 | 18 | TGTGCCAGCAGTTTATCGACTAGCGGGAGGATGGTTCGAGAGACCCAGTACTTC | CASSLSTSGRMVRETQYF
TRBD1 | TRBJ2-3 | - | TRBV28 | 14 | TGTGCCAGCAGTTCCGGGACAGGGGAATATACGCAGTATTTT | CASSSGTGEYTQYF
- | TRBJ2-5 | once | TRBV27 | 16 | TGTGCCAGCAGTTCCCCCCCCCTGGGGGGCTACGAGACCCAGTACTTC | CASSSPPLGGYETQYF
- | TRBJ2-5 | - | TRBV13 | 15 | TGTGCCAGCAGCTTAAGCCCAACCCCGAGGGAGACCCAGTACTTC | CASSLSPTPRETQYF
- | TRBJ2-7 | - | TRBV27 | 11 | TGTGCCAGCAGTTTAGGCGGGGAGCAGTACTTC | CASSLGGEQYF
TRBD2 | TRBJ2-1 | - | TRBV13 | 16 | TGTGCCAGCAGCTTAGGAACTAGCGAAATCTACAATGAGCAGTTCTTC | CASSLGTSEIYNEQFF
- | TRBJ2-7 | - | TRBV5-1 | 14 | TGCGCCAGCAGCTTGTGGGGGATCTCCTACGAGCAGTACTTC | CASSLWGISYEQYF
TRBD1 | TRBJ1-4 | - | TRBV6-5 | 16 | TGTGCCAGCAGTTACGGACAGGGGGAGGGATCCGAAAAACTGTTTTTT | CASSYGQGEGSEKLFF
- | TRBJ2-1 | - | TRBV29-1 | 12 | TGCAGCGTTGAACAAACCGGGAGCGAGCAGTTCTTC | CSVEQTGSEQFF
TRBD1 | TRBJ1-1 | - | TRBV11-3 | 13 | TGTGCCAGCAGCATGACAGGGAATGCTGAAGCTTTCTTT | CASSMTGNAEAFF
- | TRBJ1-2 | - | TRBV29-1 | 11 | TGCAGCGTTGTGTCCGTCTATGGCTACACCTTC | CSVVSVYGYTF
- | TRBJ2-1 | - | TRBV19 | 14 | TGTGCCAGTAGCAAGAGGTGGGATTACAATGAGCAGTTCTTC | CASSKRWDYNEQFF
TRBD1 | TRBJ2-7 | - | TRBV11-2 | 16 | TGTGCCAGCAGCTTTCAGTCCGGGACAGGGGGTTACGAGCAGTACTTC | CASSFQSGTGGYEQYF
- | TRBJ2-1 | - | TRBV30 | 14 | TGTGCCTGGAGTGCTAGGGCCCCGAGGTATGAGCAGTTCTTC | CAWSARAPRYEQFF
TRBD2 | TRBJ2-1 | - | TRBV28 | 15 | TGTGCCAGCAGCCCCCCGTTTGCGGGAGCCTATGAGCAGTTCTTC | CASSPPFAGAYEQFF
- | TRBJ2-7 | few | TRBV2 | 13 | TGTGCCAGCAGTGAAGGACAGAACTACGAGCAGTACTTC | CASSEGQNYEQYF
- | TRBJ2-1 | - | TRBV6-5 | 15 | TGTGCCAGCAGTCCTTTAGCGGATCAGGGGAATGAGCAGTTCTTC | CASSPLADQGNEQFF
- | TRBJ1-2 | - | TRBV28 | 13 | TGTGCCAGCAGTTTGACGGGGGCTGGCGGCTACACCTTC | CASSLTGAGGYTF
- | TRBJ2-7 | - | TRBV11-2 | 12 | TGTGCCAGCAGCTTACTACAGAATGGGCAGTACTTC | CASSLLQNGQYF
- | TRBJ2-7 | - | TRBV9 | 13 | TGTGCCAGCAGCGTAGGGGCAGGATCTGAGCAGTACTTC | CASSVGAGSEQYF
TRBD2 | TRBJ2-1 | - | TRBV11-2 | 16 | TGTGCCAGCAGCCATCGACTAGCGGGCGATCGGGACGAGCAGTTCTTC | CASSHRLAGDRDEQFF
- | TRBJ2-6 | - | TRBV9 | 21 | TGTGCCAGCAGCAACCCGACTGAACCTCGGGACCCCCTGTCTGGGGCCAACGTCCTGACTTTC | CASSNPTEPRDPLSGANVLTF
- | TRBJ1-2 | - | TRBV9 | 16 | TGTGCCAGCAGCGCGGCAAGCAGTAGCCGCCTCTATGGCTACACCTTC | CASSAASSSRLYGYTF
- | TRBJ2-7 | - | TRBV27 | 14 | TGTGCCAGCAGTTTAGGCGGAGCAAAGGACGAGCAGTACTTC | CASSLGGAKDEQYF
- | TRBJ1-5 | few | TRBV7-9 | 14 | TGTGCCAGCAGCTTAGGGGGTTCGGGTCAGCCCCAGCATTTT | CASSLGGSGQPQHF
TRBD2 | TRBJ2-5 | - | TRBV15 | 16 | TGTGCCACCAGCAGAGATCGGGAGGGCGACGGGGAGACCCAGTACTTC | CATSRDREGDGETQYF
TRBD1 | TRBJ1-1 | - | TRBV7-2 | 13 | TGTGCCTGCGCAGGGGGGTGGAACACTGAAGCTTTCTTT | CACAGGWNTEAFF
TRBD1 | TRBJ1-4 | - | TRBV9 | 15 | TGTGCCAGCAGCGGGGGGGACAGGCTGCGAGAAAAACTGTTTTTT | CASSGGDRLREKLFF
- | TRBJ2-2 | - | TRBV7-9 | 14 | TGTGCCAGCAGCTTAGCCACCAACACCGGGGAGCTGTTTTTT | CASSLATNTGELFF
- | TRBJ1-5 | - | TRBV28 | 17 | TGTGCCAGCAGCACAGAACGGGCAGCCGATAGCAATCAGCCCCAGCATTTT | CASSTERAADSNQPQHF
- | TRBJ2-5 | - | TRBV19 | 13 | TGTGCCACCTCCGGACGGACTCAAGAGACCCAGTACTTC | CATSGRTQETQYF
TRBD2 | TRBJ2-1 | - | TRBV19 | 18 | TGTGCCAGTAGAGCAACTAGCGGGGGCGACCCCAAATACAATGAGCAGTTCTTC | CASRATSGGDPKYNEQFF